This T cell receptor beta chain was documented in a study of T cell responses to AZD1222 COVID-19 vaccine (dated by TCRdb to the early 2020s). As for the study more broadly: Because spike-specific TCR depth and breadth did not differ between the two schedules, AZD1222 recipients who got a second dose at roughly 4 weeks were pooled with those who got a second dose at roughly 12 weeks. TCR sequencing was performed for 230 to 250 trial participants, of whom 200 to 220 were given two doses of AZD1222 and approximately 25 were given two doses of MenACWY control vaccine. Trial participants were enrolled by age into subgroups of 18-55, 56-69 and 70-plus years, and around 150, 28 and 57 TCR-sequenced participants, respectively, were included in these subgroups. Broader findings and caveats from the paper: After two AZD1222 doses, spike-specific TCR breadth and depth were significantly higher than at day 0 and than in MenACWY recipients. Most participants were white British and females outnumbered males, and the authors suggested that clonal diversity may have been underestimated. Because no day 14 peak-response samples were available, the repertoires could be characterized only after the peak T cell response. Reportedly, close to half of the unique spike-specific TCRs recognized epitopes lying outside the regions that are mutated in the B.1.351 and B.1.1.7 variants. The 56-69-year group was small, and its depth increase did not reach significance, likely because of low power. Conclusions about previously exposed vaccinees are limited because only a handful of AZD1222 recipients were SARS-CoV-2 seropositive at baseline. CD4 TCRs associated with the vaccine covered the entire spike protein, and the dominant responses were in regions 160-218 and 743-854.

As for this clone: Its cognate antigen has yet to be identified. Qualities for individual bases were not recorded, and no much larger clone is one base off.

V loses 4 bases, J loses 1 base, and the germline ends lie 20 bases apart. The CDR3, cysteine through phenylalanine, is 18 amino acids long. Only CDR3 DNA remains: 54 bases, in frame from the first base. Per the germline V gene, SQVTM is the CDR1 and ANQGSEA is the CDR2. The sample's time point label, in plain terms: baseline before first vaccination. Vaccinee samples were obtained from the UK trials COV001 and COV002, which included a single-blind randomized controlled phase 2/3 trial of AZD1222 (ChAdOx1 nCoV-19) in healthy adults. Trial participant PBMC samples were collected at day 0 and day 28 after the second dose for TCRbeta chain sequencing. The CDR3 regions of human TCRbeta chains were subjected to immunosequencing. In the source study's methods: Repertoire TCRs were matched against a reference library of SARS-CoV-2-specific TCRs generated with the MIRA antigen-specificity platform. Breadth was defined as the fraction of unique TCRs that were SARS-CoV-2-associated, and depth was defined as the fraction of total T cells that were SARS-CoV-2-associated. Using the MIRA data, each spike-specific TCR was assigned both to the spike region to which the TCR was reactive and to a CD4 or CD8 class. Log10-transformed breadth and depth values were compared by one-way ANOVA with Sidak's multiple comparisons tests. TCRdb holds this immuneACCESS table with in-frame rearrangements only. Some clones are missing; in checked studies, unresolved V genes explain under half, and the rest has no known cause. V and J calls plus clone size are reproduced from that table; the DNA served to infer D and trimming. The sample profile shows some 150,000 clones; over 85% of them were found once. Clones ranked in the top ten supply 15% to 20% of the sample.

The chain employs TRBV29-1 and TRBJ2-6, with a weak D call of TRBD1 (6 bases match). The sample was peripheral blood, taken on day 0 of AZD1222 vaccination. This clonotype was sampled from an adult in good health. The sequenced DNA is TGCAGCGTTGTAGGGTGGGGACATTCCTCTTCTGGGGCCAACGTCCTGACTTTC. Its protein reads: CSVVGWGHSSSGANVLTF. This CDR3, with the reference TRBV29-1 and TRBJ2-6 proteins standing in past its ends, gives the full variable domain SAVISQKPSRDICQRGTSLTIQCQVDSQVTMMFWYRQQPGQSLTLIATANQGSEATYESGFVIDKFPISRPNLTFSTLTVSNMSPEDSSIYLCSVVGWGHSSSGANVLTFGAGSRLTVL.